Listed here is a single TCR beta chain. Antigen specificity is unknown. It is likely a read error, because the conserved phenylalanine at the end of the CDR3 is missing. DNA and RNA were both co-extracted from 20-30 mg of bulk tissue that had not been sorted. cDNA specific to TCR beta was made from 500 ng of total RNA, with a constant-region primer employed for priming. Each TCR beta library was derived from three nested multiplex PCR rounds that employed slightly modified ARM-PCR. Investigators reported that the first two PCR rounds, at about 9 cycles each, used TRBV1-TRBV30 forward primers with a C-beta reverse primer. TCRdb redid the calling of the multiplex PCR reads with MiXCR, one entry per CDR3 protein. The profile shows roughly 120,000 distinct CDR3 sequences, roughly three fifths of them singletons. The data were obtained in a study of tumor-infiltrating lymphocytes in primary liver carcinoma.

Findings and caveats of the study: Compared with blood, tumor repertoires held significantly more in their top 250 clones.

The length of the CDR3 is 12 residues. Germline V gene lookup returns CDR1 MNHNS and CDR2 SASEGT. Deletions cut 4 bases from V and 12 bases from J, with 13 bases between. The sequencing input was liver tumor tissue from sampling region 1. Subset specified: tumor region T1, superior pole. This TCR was recovered from a woman aged 55-69 years with primary liver carcinoma and hepatitis B virus infection. The gene calls are TRBV6-1 and TRBJ2-1; D call uncertain. CDR3 coding DNA: TGTGCCAGCAGTGGAATAAGGGATGGGCAGTTCCTC. It translates to CASSGIRDGQFL.